The entry below gives a single T cell receptor beta chain sequence along with its context. The sample originates from a study of long-term antiretroviral therapy in people with HIV. This CDR3 contains 14 residues. The J segment lost 8 bases and the V segment lost 11 bases, leaving 12 bases of the junction unmatched. Germline assignment: CDR1 SGHVS and CDR2 FQNEAQ. The authors ran the immunoSEQ assay, v3.0, at survey level. TCRdb keeps only in-frame clones here, not all; method: immunoSEQ multiplex PCR. The repertoire holds under 25,000 clones, with over 60% as singletons. Sequencing used unsorted PBMCs, obtained 0.5 years before starting antiretroviral therapy. The rearrangement joins TRBV7-8 to TRBJ2-3; TRBD2 matches 11 bases. This receptor was taken from a man between 18 and 35 years old with HIV. The CDR3 DNA reads as TGTGCCGGAGCCGAACTAGCGGGGGAGGGTACGCAGTATTTT. Its protein product is CAGAELAGEGTQYF.